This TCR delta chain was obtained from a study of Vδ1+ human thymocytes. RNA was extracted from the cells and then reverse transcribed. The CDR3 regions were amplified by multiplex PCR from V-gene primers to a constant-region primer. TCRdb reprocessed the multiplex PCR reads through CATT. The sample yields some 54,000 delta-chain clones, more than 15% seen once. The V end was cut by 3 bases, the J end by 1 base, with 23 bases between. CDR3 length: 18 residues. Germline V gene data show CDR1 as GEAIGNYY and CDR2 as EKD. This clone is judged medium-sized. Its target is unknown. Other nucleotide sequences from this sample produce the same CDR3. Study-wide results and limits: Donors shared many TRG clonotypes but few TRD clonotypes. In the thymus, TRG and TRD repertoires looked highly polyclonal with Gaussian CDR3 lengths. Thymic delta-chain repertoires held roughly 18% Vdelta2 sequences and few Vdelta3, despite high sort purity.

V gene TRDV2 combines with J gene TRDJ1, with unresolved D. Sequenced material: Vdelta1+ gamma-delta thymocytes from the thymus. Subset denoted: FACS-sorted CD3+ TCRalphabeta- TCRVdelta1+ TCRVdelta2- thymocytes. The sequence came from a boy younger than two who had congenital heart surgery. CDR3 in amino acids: CACDRLPPSYCRTDKLIF. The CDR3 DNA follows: TGTGCCTGTGACCGTCTCCCTCCATCGTACTGTCGCACCGATAAACTCATCTTT.